This T cell receptor (beta chain) stems from a study of immune evolution from preneoplasia to lung adenocarcinoma (dated by TCRdb to about 2021). At the level of the whole study: Immune contexture across lung adenocarcinoma precursors and invasive adenocarcinoma was profiled using immune gene expression, TCR sequencing and multiplex immunofluorescence. A total of roughly 50 patients with pulmonary nodules who underwent surgical resection were included in the overall cohort. POLYSOLVER was used to infer class I HLA alleles from exome data, and LOHHLA was used to detect allele-specific HLA loss. Resected precursor lesions (AAH, AIS, MIA) and invasive adenocarcinomas were each compared against paired morphologically normal lung tissue. Sample size was based on specimen availability rather than a prior power calculation. The immune data were integrated with whole exome sequencing and methylation data from the same cohort of nodules. According to the study, some 100 samples went through TCR sequencing. A total of 50 to 55 patients contributed TCR sequencing data. Broader findings and caveats from the paper: Findings were based on association rather than direct causation; larger cohorts with long-term follow-up and longitudinal biopsies were deemed needed. Normal lung had the highest top T cell clone frequencies, and these frequencies appeared to fall progressively from AAH through AIS, MIA and invasive adenocarcinoma. Because all patients were from Japan and China, applicability to Western populations was uncertain. Clonality was highest in normal lung, while later-stage lesions appeared to show lower clonality but higher T cell density and diversity.

Via the germline V gene, CDR1 is MDHEN and CDR2 SYDVKM. The CDR3 sequence holds 12 residues, the cysteine and phenylalanine included. Only CDR3 DNA is held: 36 bases, read in frame from base 1. From V the trimming removes 6 bases and from J it removes 7 bases, while the gene matches leave 5 bases of the junction unaccounted for. The immunoSEQ hsTCRbeta Kit was used to sequence TCR beta CDR3 regions from DNA. The authors processed their data as follows. TCR sequencing data were analysed with the ImmunoSEQ Analyzer. T cell clonality was defined as 1 minus Pielou's evenness, calculated on productive rearrangements. The inverse Simpson index, applied to productive templates, was used to measure T cell diversity. T cell density was expressed as TCR beta template counts normalized to usable DNA, with usable DNA estimated by amplifying and sequencing housekeeping genes. TCR metrics were compared across histologic stages using two-sided Kruskal-Wallis tests. What TCRdb holds here is the immuneACCESS table cut down to in-frame rearrangements. Part of the clones is not present; checked against another copy, under half of the missing clones reflect an unresolved V gene, and the others are unexplained. That table supplies the V and J calls and clone size; D and trimming were determined from the DNA. The sample table shows about 8,000 clones, and 65% to 85% are seen once. Less than 9.5% of the sample lies in the top ten.

Worth noting for this clone: Its antigen remains undetermined. No base qualities exist here, and no much larger clone lies one base off it.

Between about 2014 and 2017, the patients underwent resection in either Japan or China. The histologic diagnosis of each case was independently confirmed on H&E slides by two lung cancer pathologists. FFPE tissue was used for DNA isolation with the AllPrep DNA/RNA FFPE Kit. The rearrangement combines TRBV28 with TRBJ1-2; 7 bases in the junction line up with TRBD1. The origin of this receptor is a person aged 70 to 85 with lung adenocarcinoma. Specimen: FFPE adjacent normal lung tissue. The nucleotide sequence reads as follows: TGTGCCAGCAGACGACAGGGCGGTGGCTACACCTTC. Its coded protein is CASRRQGGGYTF.